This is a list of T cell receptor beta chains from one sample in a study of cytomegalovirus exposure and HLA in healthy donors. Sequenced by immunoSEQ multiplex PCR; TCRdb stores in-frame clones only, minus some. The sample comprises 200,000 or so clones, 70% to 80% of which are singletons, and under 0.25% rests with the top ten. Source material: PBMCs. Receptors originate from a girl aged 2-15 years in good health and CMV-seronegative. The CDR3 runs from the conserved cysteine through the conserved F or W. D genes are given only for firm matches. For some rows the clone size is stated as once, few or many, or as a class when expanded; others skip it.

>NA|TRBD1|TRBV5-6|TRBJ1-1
CASSLIVVRGHGTEAFF
TGTGCCAGCAGCTTGATTGTTGTTAGGGGGCATGGGACTGAAGCTTTCTTT
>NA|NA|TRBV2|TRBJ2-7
CASRWAGPEQYF
TGTGCCAGCAGATGGGCGGGCCCGGAGCAGTACTTC
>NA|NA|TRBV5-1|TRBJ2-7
CASSLVGDSTYEQYF
TGCGCCAGCAGCTTGGTAGGGGACTCAACCTACGAGCAGTACTTC
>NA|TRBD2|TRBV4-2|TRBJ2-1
CASSQGGKIAGYNEQFF
TGTGCCAGCAGCCAAGGGGGAAAAATAGCGGGTTACAATGAGCAGTTCTTC
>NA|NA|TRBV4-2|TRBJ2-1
CASSQDGTLGNNEQFF
TGTGCCAGCAGCCAAGATGGGACTCTGGGGAACAATGAGCAGTTCTTC
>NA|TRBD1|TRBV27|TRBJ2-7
CASSLSPGGAYEQYF
TGTGCCAGCAGTTTATCTCCAGGGGGAGCCTACGAGCAGTACTTC
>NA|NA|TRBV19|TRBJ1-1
CASSRRGNTEAFF
TGTGCCAGCTCGCGACGGGGGAACACTGAAGCTTTCTTT
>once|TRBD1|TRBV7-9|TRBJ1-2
CASSLNRGDYGYTF
TGTGCCAGCAGCTTGAACAGGGGGGACTATGGCTACACCTTC
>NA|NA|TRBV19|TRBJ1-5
CASSELPRRRVNQPQHF
TGTGCCAGTAGTGAATTACCGCGGCGGAGGGTGAATCAGCCCCAGCATTTT
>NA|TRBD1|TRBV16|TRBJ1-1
CASSSTGQGLNTEAFF
TGTGCCAGCAGCTCAACGGGACAGGGCCTGAACACTGAAGCTTTCTTT
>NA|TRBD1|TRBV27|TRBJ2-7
CASSYDRVSYYEQYF
TGTGCCAGCAGTTACGACAGGGTGTCCTACTACGAGCAGTACTTC
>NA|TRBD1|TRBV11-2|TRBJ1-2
CASSAFRGQRDIYGYTF
TGTGCCAGCAGCGCTTTCAGGGGGCAACGGGATATTTATGGCTACACCTTC
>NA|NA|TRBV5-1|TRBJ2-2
CASSQLARTPGELFF
TGCGCCAGCAGCCAGTTGGCCAGAACACCGGGGGAGCTGTTTTTT
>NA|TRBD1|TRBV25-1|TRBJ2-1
CASSPWDRGVYNEQFF
TGTGCCAGCAGCCCCTGGGACAGGGGGGTCTACAATGAGCAGTTCTTC
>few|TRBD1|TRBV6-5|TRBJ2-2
CASTPDRGRIGELFF
TGTGCCAGCACCCCCGACAGGGGGCGTATCGGGGAGCTGTTTTTT
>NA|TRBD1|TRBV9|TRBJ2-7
CASSARDRGFYEQYF
TGTGCCAGCAGCGCCCGGGACAGGGGTTTCTACGAGCAGTACTTC
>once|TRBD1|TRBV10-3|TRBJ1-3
CAISESWQGAGNTIYF
TGTGCCATCAGTGAGTCCTGGCAGGGGGCTGGAAACACCATATATTTT
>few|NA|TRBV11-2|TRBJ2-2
CASSDERLTGELFF
TGTGCCAGCAGCGATGAAAGACTCACCGGGGAGCTGTTTTTT
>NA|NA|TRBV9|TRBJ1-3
CASTSGGNTIYF
TGTGCCAGCACCTCGGGTGGAAACACCATATATTTT
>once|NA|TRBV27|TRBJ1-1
CASSLSRRGQAEAFF
TGTGCCAGCAGTTTATCCCGCAGGGGTCAGGCTGAAGCTTTCTTT
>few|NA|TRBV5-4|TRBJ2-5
CASRQGVQDYQETQYF
TGTGCCAGCAGACAAGGAGTGCAGGACTACCAAGAGACCCAGTACTTC
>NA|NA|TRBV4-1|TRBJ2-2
CASSQDTGGPPGELFF
TGCGCCAGCAGCCAAGATACCGGAGGGCCACCCGGGGAGCTGTTTTTT
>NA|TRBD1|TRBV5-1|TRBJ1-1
CASSELGGSGTEAFF
TGCGCCAGCAGCGAGTTAGGGGGCTCGGGCACTGAAGCTTTCTTT
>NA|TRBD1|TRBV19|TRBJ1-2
CASSPGQGNYGYTF
TGTGCCAGTAGTCCAGGACAGGGCAACTATGGCTACACCTTC
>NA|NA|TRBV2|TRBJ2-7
CASSRYRSSYEQYF
TGTGCCAGCAGTCGATACAGGAGCTCCTACGAGCAGTACTTC
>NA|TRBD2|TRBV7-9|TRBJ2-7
CASSIYVSGTSSYEQYF
TGTGCCAGCAGCATATACGTCTCCGGGACTAGCTCCTACGAGCAGTACTTC
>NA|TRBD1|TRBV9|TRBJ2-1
CASSVEGQSYNEQFF
TGTGCCAGCAGCGTAGAGGGACAGTCCTACAATGAGCAGTTCTTC
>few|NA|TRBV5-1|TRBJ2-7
CASSLTGHEQYF
TGCGCCAGCAGCTTGACAGGCCACGAGCAGTACTTC
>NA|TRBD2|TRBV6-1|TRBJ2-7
CASDGRGGNPYEQYF
TGTGCCAGCGACGGGCGGGGGGGAAACCCCTACGAGCAGTACTTC
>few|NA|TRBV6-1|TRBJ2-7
CASSRGHSYEQYF
TGTGCCAGCAGTCGGGGACATTCCTACGAGCAGTACTTC
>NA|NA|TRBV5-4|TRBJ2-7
CASSLEEYSSYEQYF
TGTGCCAGCAGCTTGGAAGAATACAGCTCCTACGAGCAGTACTTC
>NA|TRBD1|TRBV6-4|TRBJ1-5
CASSRTGVPRGNQPQHF
TGTGCCAGCAGCAGGACAGGGGTCCCACGAGGCAATCAGCCCCAGCATTTT
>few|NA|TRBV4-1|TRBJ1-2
CASSQDRGWGYGYTF
TGCGCCAGCAGCCAAGACAGGGGATGGGGCTATGGCTACACCTTC
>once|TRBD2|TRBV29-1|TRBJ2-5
CSSDGGGRETQYF
TGCAGCTCTGACGGGGGGGGGCGAGAGACCCAGTACTTC
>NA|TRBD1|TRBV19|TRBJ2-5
CASSIGRGQGETQYF
TGTGCCAGTAGTATTGGCAGGGGGCAGGGAGAGACCCAGTACTTC
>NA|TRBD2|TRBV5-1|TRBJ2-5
CASGFLAAQETQYF
TGCGCCAGCGGCTTCCTAGCGGCCCAAGAGACCCAGTACTTC
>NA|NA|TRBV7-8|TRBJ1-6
CASSLAGTRNSPLHF
TGTGCCAGCAGCTTAGCCGGGACTAGGAATTCACCCCTCCACTTT
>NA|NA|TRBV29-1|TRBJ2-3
CSAQHASTDTQYF
TGCAGCGCCCAACACGCTAGCACAGATACGCAGTATTTT
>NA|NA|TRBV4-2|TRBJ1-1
CASSQGWLQGPEAFF
TGTGCCAGCAGCCAAGGGTGGTTACAGGGACCTGAAGCTTTCTTT
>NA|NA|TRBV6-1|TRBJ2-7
CASSYHGAYEQYF
TGTGCCAGCAGTTATCACGGTGCCTACGAGCAGTACTTC
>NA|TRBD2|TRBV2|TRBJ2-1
CASSDSGVGNEQFF
TGTGCCAGCAGTGATAGCGGGGTCGGCAATGAGCAGTTCTTC
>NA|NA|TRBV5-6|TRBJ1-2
CASSLDVGNYGYTF
TGTGCCAGCAGCTTGGATGTCGGGAACTATGGCTACACCTTC
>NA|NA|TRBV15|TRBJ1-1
CATSRAGGSTEAFF
TGTGCCACCAGCAGAGCGGGTGGGAGCACTGAAGCTTTCTTT
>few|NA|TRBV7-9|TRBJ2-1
CASSPTRENEQFF
TGTGCCAGCAGCCCAACACGGGAGAATGAGCAGTTCTTC
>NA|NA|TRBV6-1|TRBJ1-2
CASSDDRYYGYTF
TGTGCCAGCAGTGATGACAGGTACTATGGCTACACCTTC
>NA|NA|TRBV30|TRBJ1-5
CAWSVMRDQPQHF
TGTGCCTGGAGTGTAATGCGGGATCAGCCCCAGCATTTT
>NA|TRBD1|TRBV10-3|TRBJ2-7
CAVGQGVGHEQYF
TGTGCCGTCGGACAGGGGGTTGGTCACGAGCAGTACTTC
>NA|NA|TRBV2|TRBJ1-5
CASSEGRRGPQHF
TGTGCCAGCAGTGAGGGGCGGAGAGGGCCCCAGCATTTT
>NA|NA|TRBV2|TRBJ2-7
CASIGDNSYEQYF
TGTGCCAGCATCGGTGACAACTCCTACGAGCAGTACTTC
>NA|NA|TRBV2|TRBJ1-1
CASSEALRGVVAFF
TGTGCCAGCAGTGAAGCACTTCGGGGGGTCGTGGCTTTCTTT
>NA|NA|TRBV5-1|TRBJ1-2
CASSLALLNWLVYGYTF
TGCGCCAGCAGCTTGGCCCTCTTAAACTGGCTAGTCTATGGCTACACCTTC
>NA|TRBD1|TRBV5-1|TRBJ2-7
CASRNTGTDSYEQYF
TGCGCCAGCAGAAATACCGGGACAGATTCCTACGAGCAGTACTTC
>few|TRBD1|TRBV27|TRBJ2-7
CASSLGQGPYEQYF
TGTGCCAGCTCCTTAGGACAGGGTCCGTACGAGCAGTACTTC